These 30 T cell receptor beta chains came from one sample sequenced in a study of blood T cell repertoires in COVID-19. Assay: immunoSEQ multiplex PCR; the TCRdb copy retains only in-frame clones and omits some. Altogether 250,000 to 300,000 clones are present, approximately 89% being singletons, with the ten largest covering roughly a tenth. The specimen sequenced was peripheral blood. The receptor set was obtained from a woman aged 65 to 85 with COVID-19, enrolled during active disease.

The chain combines TRBV7-2 with TRBJ2-1; weak D call: TRBD1 (5 bases). V dropped 0 bases and J dropped 6 bases, with 9 bases sitting between them. The CDR3 runs to 14 residues. Germline loops: CDR1 SGHTA, CDR2 FQGNSA. The CDR3: CASSLAFQGNEQFF. In DNA form, the CDR3 reads TGTGCCAGCAGCTTAGCATTCCAGGGCAATGAGCAGTTCTTC.

This chain joins TRBV5-1 and TRBJ1-1; TRBD1 is a possible D gene (5 bases). Germline lookup yields CDR1 SGHRS and CDR2 YFSETQ. V lost 5 bases, J lost 5 bases, and 10 bases lay in between. The CDR3 is 12 residues long. In DNA, the CDR3 is TGCGCCAGCAGACGGGGGGAAACTGAAGCTTTCTTT. Translated: CASRRGETEAFF. Full variable domain (rest looked up from reference TRBV5-1 and TRBJ1-1): KAGVTQTPRYLIKTRGQQVTLSCSPISGHRSVSWYQQTPGQGLQFLFEYFSETQRNKGNFPGRFSGRQFSNSRSEMNVSTLELGDSALYLCASRRGETEAFFGQGTRLTVV.

In this sample, this clone turned up once. The chain is built from TRBV19 and TRBJ1-2; D remains ambiguous. V dropped 7 bases and J dropped 4 bases, with 19 bases sitting between them. Looked up from germline, CDR1 is LNHDA and CDR2 is SQIVND (reference sequence). This CDR3 contains 15 residues. The CDR3 is CASTPRGPPLYGYTF. The DNA of the CDR3 is TGTGCCAGTACCCCGCGTGGTCCCCCCCTCTATGGCTACACCTTC.

This sequence joins TRBV4-1 and TRBJ2-3; TRBD1 matches 7 bases. CDR3 length: 15 amino acids. Germline V gives CDR1 MGHRA, CDR2 YSYEKL. J gave up 3 bases and V 2 bases, and 5 bases lay outside the gene matches. The CDR3 sequence: CASSQLRDRTDTQYF. The DNA of the CDR3 is TGCGCCAGCAGCCAACTCCGGGACAGAACAGATACGCAGTATTTT.

The J gene is TRBJ1-2, the V gene TRBV19, with D maybe TRBD1 (5 bases). V was cut by 8 bases and J by 4 bases, with 11 bases left in between. This CDR3 contains 12 residues. CDR1 and CDR2 (germline): LNHDA, SQIVND (reference sequence). CDR3 bases: TGTGCCAGTGGGGACTACCCCTATGGCTACACCTTC. Amino acid sequence: CASGDYPYGYTF.

This clone occurred once. This sequence joins TRBV9 and TRBJ2-7, with D unresolved. The germline V gene encodes CDR1 SGDLS and CDR2 YYNGEE. The V end was cut by 3 bases, the J end by 0 bases, with 13 bases between. This CDR3 is 15 amino acids long. The CDR3 DNA sequence: TGTGCCAGCAGCGCCTATTCGTCGGGCTCCTACGAGCAGTACTTC. It specifies CASSAYSSGSYEQYF.

The rearrangement joins TRBV7-2 to TRBJ2-7; TRBD1 matches at 11 bases. Germline CDR1 is SGHTA and CDR2 is FQGNSA. This CDR3 contains 16 residues. With 0 bases clipped from V and 4 bases from J, the junction kept 5 bases outside the gene matches. The DNA for the CDR3 is TGTGCCAGCAGCTTAGCGAGTGGGACAGGGGGTTACGAGCAGTACTTC. Amino acid sequence: CASSLASGTGGYEQYF.

The chain carries TRBV5-1 and TRBJ2-7; 7 bases are shared with TRBD1. Germline CDR1 SGHRS, CDR2 YFSETQ. The V gene end was trimmed by 4 bases and the J gene end by 4 bases; junction bases not matched to a gene: 8. The CDR3 loop spans 14 amino acids. CDR3 amino acids: CASSPTGHNYEQYF. The CDR3 nucleotides are TGCGCCAGCAGCCCGACAGGGCACAATTACGAGCAGTACTTC.

V gene TRBV14 combines with J gene TRBJ2-7; D is ambiguous. Germline V CDR1 and CDR2: SGHDN, FVKESK. CDR3 length: 13 amino acids. With 4 bases removed from V and 6 bases from J, the gap between germline ends came to 13 bases. CDR3 sequence (DNA): TGTGCCAGCAGCCTAATACTTACGGGCGAGCAGTACTTC. Translated, it gives CASSLILTGEQYF.

This clone was recorded a few times. The chain uses TRBV20-1 and TRBJ2-5, with 8 bases fitting TRBD2. Germline loops: CDR1 DFQATT, CDR2 SNEGSKA (reference sequence). The CDR3 is 14 amino acids. The trim removed 3 bases at V and 4 bases at J, leaving 7 bases unmatched. The CDR3 DNA reads as TGCAGTGCTAGTCCGGGGGGGCGCCTAGAGACCCAGTACTTC. This gives the protein CSASPGGRLETQYF.

The CDR3 sequence is CASSLGVPGFYEQYF. The CDR3 DNA reads TGTGCCAGCAGCTTAGGGGTGCCCGGGTTCTACGAGCAGTACTTC. The chain links TRBV11-3 to TRBJ2-7, with no clear D. The CDR3 is 15 residues long. V gave up 1 base and J gave up 3 bases, with 13 bases separating them. CDR1 is SGHNT and CDR2 is YENEEA in the germline V gene. Complete variable domain (other parts from reference TRBV11-3 and TRBJ2-7): EAGVVQSPRYKIIEKKQPVAFWCNPISGHNTLYWYLQNLGQGPELLIRYENEEAVDDSQLPKDRFSAERLKGVDSTLKIQPAELGDSAVYLCASSLGVPGFYEQYFGPGTRLTVT.

The chain employs TRBV20-1 and TRBJ1-2; D ambiguous. The CDR3 length is 11 residues. V was clipped by 6 bases and J by 8 bases, with 13 bases between them. Germline V gene lookup returns CDR1 DFQATT and CDR2 SNEGSKA (reference sequence). CDR3 sequence reads: CSASNTGGYTF. In DNA, the CDR3 is TGCAGTGCAAGCAACACGGGGGGCTACACCTTC.

This clone turned up a few times. The V call is TRBV27, the J call TRBJ1-2, with a weak D call TRBD1 (5 bases). Trimming removed 6 bases from V and 7 bases from J, with 15 bases in between. The CDR3 spans 13 residues. In germline, CDR1 is MNHEY, CDR2 SMNVEV (reference sequence). The CDR3 is CASRYPTGGGYTF. The CDR3, as DNA: TGTGCCAGCAGATATCCCACCGGGGGTGGCTACACCTTC.

The chain carries TRBV18 and TRBJ2-3, with TRBD1 as a possible D gene (6 bases). CDR1 is KGHSH, CDR2 LQKENI, per germline. This CDR3 region has 14 residues. V lost 6 bases and J lost 5, with 15 bases in between. CDR3 sequence: CASSSKTGGDTQYF. The DNA of the CDR3 is TGTGCCAGCTCGTCCAAGACAGGAGGAGATACGCAGTATTTT.

This chain joins TRBV9 and TRBJ2-3; 8 nucleotides align to TRBD2. V lost 0 bases, J lost 6 bases, and 9 bases stayed unmatched. Germline CDR1 SGDLS, CDR2 YYNGEE. This CDR3 contains 16 residues. CDR3: CASSVGSGLGHDTQYF. As DNA, the CDR3 is TGTGCCAGCAGCGTAGGATCGGGACTAGGGCATGATACGCAGTATTTT. The entire variable domain, with the rest obtained from reference TRBV9 and TRBJ2-3, is as follows: DSGVTQTPKHLITATGQRVTLRCSPRSGDLSVYWYQQSLDQGLQFLIQYYNGEERAKGNILERFSAQQFPDLHSELNLSSLELGDSALYFCASSVGSGLGHDTQYFGPGTRLTVL.

This rearrangement joins TRBV4-1 to TRBJ2-1; 8 positions agree with TRBD1. The germline CDR1 and CDR2 sequences are MGHRA and YSYEKL. CDR3 length: 16 amino acids. V dropped 4 bases and J dropped 6; count of bases not matched to a gene: 11. As DNA, the CDR3 is TGCGCCAGCAGCCCATGGGGGCAGGGGGCGATCAATGAGCAGTTCTTC. It is translated as CASSPWGQGAINEQFF.

The gene calls are TRBV15 and TRBJ1-4; TRBD1 might be the D (5 bases). Trimming took 0 bases from V and 8 from J, leaving 10 bases between them. The CDR3 is 14 amino acids. Germline values: CDR1 LNHNV, CDR2 YYDKDF (reference sequence). The DNA for the CDR3 is TGTGCCACCAGCAGAGACAGGGCTGAGGAAAAACTGTTTTTT. Translating it yields CATSRDRAEEKLFF.

The genes are TRBV6-5 and TRBJ1-3, with D uncertain. Per the germline V gene, CDR1 is MNHEY and CDR2 is SVGAGI. Between the trimmed V and J ends, which lost 7 bases and 3 bases, there was a span of 7 bases. The CDR3 sequence is 12 residues long. In DNA, the CDR3 is TGTGCCAGCACCTTAATTGGAAACACCATATATTTT. Translating it yields CASTLIGNTIYF.

CDR3 nucleotide sequence: TGTGCCAGCAGGTCTGGGACATACGGCTATGGCTACACCTTC. Protein sequence: CASRSGTYGYGYTF. The V gene is TRBV28, the J gene TRBJ1-2; tentative D call: TRBD1 (6 bases). The germline gives CDR1 MDHEN, CDR2 SYDVKM. V lost 6 bases, J lost 4 bases, and 15 bases lay in between. The CDR3 has 14 residues.

The gene calls are TRBV14 and TRBJ2-2; 11 positions match TRBD2. Unmatched junction bases numbered 3, after V lost 1 base and J lost 8 bases. The CDR3 has 15 amino acids. Germline-derived CDR1 and CDR2 are SGHDN and FVKESK. CDR3 sequence: CASSQGLAGSGELFF. The CDR3 region has the DNA TGTGCCAGCAGCCAAGGACTAGCGGGGTCGGGGGAGCTGTTTTTT.

This clone was observed a single time. The V and J genes are TRBV4-1 and TRBJ2-1, with TRBD2 matching 14 bases. Germline CDR1 is MGHRA and CDR2 is YSYEKL. Losses at the gene ends were 4 bases for V and 9 bases for J; bases not matched to a gene: 5. The CDR3 consists of 15 residues. CDR3 sequence: CASSRGTSGSSEQFF. Written as DNA, the CDR3 is TGCGCCAGCAGCCGAGGGACTAGCGGGAGTAGTGAGCAGTTCTTC.

The rearrangement links TRBV7-5 to TRBJ1-5; the table's D call, TRBD1, was not checked against the DNA. TRBV7-5 is tagged as a pseudogene. The CDR3 contains 16 residues. The CDR3 DNA sequence: TGTGCCAGAAGCGCGAGCCGGGACAGGGGAGGCCAGCCCCAGCATTTT. Amino acid sequence: CARSASRDRGGQPQHF.

The chain links TRBV4-1 to TRBJ1-5; a possible D gene is TRBD1 (5 bases). The CDR3 has 15 residues. Per germline, CDR1 MGHRA and CDR2 YSYEKL. Trimming left V 0 bases short and J 3 bases short, with 9 bases between. The DNA for the CDR3 is TGCGCCAGCAGCCAAGACAGGGAGGCCAATCAGCCCCAGCATTTT. The encoded protein is CASSQDREANQPQHF.

The chain couples TRBV28 to TRBJ1-1; maybe TRBD1 (6 bases). The CDR3 is made up of 14 amino acids. V lost 5 bases and J 5 bases, leaving 15 bases between the germline ends. CDR1 and CDR2 from the germline V gene are MDHEN and SYDVKM. The CDR3 nucleotides are TGTGCCAGCAGTCGTACGGACAGCACAACTGAAGCTTTCTTT. The encoded protein is CASSRTDSTTEAFF. The full variable domain, its missing parts supplied by reference TRBV28 and TRBJ1-1, is DVKVTQSSRYLVKRTGEKVFLECVQDMDHENMFWYRQDPGLGLRLIYFSYDVKMKEKGDIPEGYSVSREKKERFSLILESASTNQTSMYLCASSRTDSTTEAFFGQGTRLTVV.

The genes are TRBV6-5 and TRBJ1-5, with 8 bases aligning to TRBD1. With V trimmed by 0 bases and J by 5 bases, 3 bases remained unmatched. CDR1 MNHEY and CDR2 SVGAGI come from the germline V gene. The CDR3 length is 15 residues. The CDR3 bases are TGTGCCAGCAGTTACTCGGCAGGGGGCGATCAGCCCCAGCATTTT. This codes for CASSYSAGGDQPQHF.

The rearrangement links TRBV15 to TRBJ1-1; TRBD1 agrees at 7 bases. The length of the CDR3 is 14 residues. Trimming at V came to 1 base and at J to 4 bases, leaving 3 bases not matched to a gene. Germline assignment: CDR1 LNHNV and CDR2 YYDKDF (reference sequence). CDR3 loop: CATSRGQGFTEAFF. The DNA of the CDR3 is TGTGCCACCAGCAGAGGACAGGGATTCACTGAAGCTTTCTTT.

CDR3 sequence (DNA): TGCGCCAGCAGCTTTTCAGGGCCTGATGAAAAACTGTTTTTT. Translation: CASSFSGPDEKLFF. This chain joins TRBV5-1 and TRBJ1-4, with a possible D match to TRBD1 (5 bases). The germline gives CDR1 SGHRS, CDR2 YFSETQ. Trimming cost V 2 bases and J 6 bases, with 11 bases left between them. There are 14 residues in the CDR3.

V gene TRBV28 combines with J gene TRBJ1-1; D is possibly TRBD1 (5 bases). With 8 bases removed from V and 0 bases from J, the gap between germline ends came to 10 bases. Germline lookup yields CDR1 MDHEN and CDR2 SYDVKM. CDR3 length: 13 amino acids. The CDR3 bases are TGTGCCAGCTGTAGACAGTTGAACACTGAAGCTTTCTTT. It translates to CASCRQLNTEAFF.

This rearrangement joins TRBV24-1 to TRBJ2-1; 9 nucleotides line up with TRBD1. With 10 bases clipped from V and 5 bases from J, the junction kept 5 bases outside the gene matches. Germline V gene sequence: CDR1 KGHDR, CDR2 SFDVKD. This CDR3 is 13 amino acids long. The CDR3 bases are TGTGCCACAGCTACAGGGGGCAACAATGAGCAGTTCTTC. It codes for CATATGGNNEQFF.

This chain links TRBV28 with TRBJ1-2; unclear D gene. The CDR3 covers 15 residues. The V gene's germline CDR1 is MDHEN and CDR2 SYDVKM. V was shortened by 6 bases and J by 2 bases, with 16 bases between the two germline ends. The CDR3 coding sequence is TGTGCCAGCAGCCCCCCGGCAGGTCTAAACTATGGCTACACCTTC. Protein: CASSPPAGLNYGYTF.